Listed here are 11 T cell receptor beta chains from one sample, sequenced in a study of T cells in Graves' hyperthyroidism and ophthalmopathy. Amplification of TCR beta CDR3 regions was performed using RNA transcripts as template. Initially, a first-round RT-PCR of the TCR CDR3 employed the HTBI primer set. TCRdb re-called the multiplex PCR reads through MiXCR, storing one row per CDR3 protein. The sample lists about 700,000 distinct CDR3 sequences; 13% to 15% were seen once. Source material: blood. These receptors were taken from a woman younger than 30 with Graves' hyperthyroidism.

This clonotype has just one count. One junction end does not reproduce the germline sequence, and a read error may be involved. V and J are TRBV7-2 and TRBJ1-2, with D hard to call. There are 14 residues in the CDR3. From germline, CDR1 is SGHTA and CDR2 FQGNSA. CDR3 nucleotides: TGTGCCGGCAGCTTAGCGCCGGTCCGGTATGGCTACACCTTC. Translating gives CAGSLAPVRYGYTF.

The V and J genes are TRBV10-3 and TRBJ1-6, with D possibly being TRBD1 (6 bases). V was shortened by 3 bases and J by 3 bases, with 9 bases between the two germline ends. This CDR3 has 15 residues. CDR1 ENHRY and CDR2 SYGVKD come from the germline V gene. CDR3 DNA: TGTGCCATCAGTGAATGGACAGTCTATAATTCACCCCTCCACTTT. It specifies CAISEWTVYNSPLHF.

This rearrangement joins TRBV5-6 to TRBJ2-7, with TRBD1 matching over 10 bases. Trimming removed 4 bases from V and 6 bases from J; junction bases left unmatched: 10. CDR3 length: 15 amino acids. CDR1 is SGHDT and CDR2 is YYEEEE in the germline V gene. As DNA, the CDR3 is TGTGCCAGCAGCCGGGCCGGGACAGGGGTTTTCGAGCAGTACTTC. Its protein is CASSRAGTGVFEQYF.

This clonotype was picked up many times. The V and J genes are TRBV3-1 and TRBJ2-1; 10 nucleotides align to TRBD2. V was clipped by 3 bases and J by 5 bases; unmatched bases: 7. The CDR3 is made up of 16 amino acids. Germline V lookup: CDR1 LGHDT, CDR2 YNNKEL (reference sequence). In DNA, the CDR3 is TGTGCCAGCAGCCAGGGTAGCGGGAGGCGTAACAATGAGCAGTTCTTC. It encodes CASSQGSGRRNNEQFF.

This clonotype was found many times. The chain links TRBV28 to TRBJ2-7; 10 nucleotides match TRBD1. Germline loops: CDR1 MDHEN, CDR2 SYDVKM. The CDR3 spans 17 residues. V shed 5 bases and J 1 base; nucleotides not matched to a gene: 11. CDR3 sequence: CASSGPDRTGGSYEQYF. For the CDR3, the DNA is TGTGCCAGCAGTGGGCCCGATCGGACAGGGGGGTCCTACGAGCAGTACTTC.

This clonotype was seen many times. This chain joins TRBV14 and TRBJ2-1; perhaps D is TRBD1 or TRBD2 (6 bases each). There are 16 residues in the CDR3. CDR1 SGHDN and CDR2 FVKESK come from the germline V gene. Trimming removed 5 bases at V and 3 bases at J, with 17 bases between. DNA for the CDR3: TGTGCCAGCAGCTTCCTAGGAGGGGGAGGCTACAATGAGCAGTTCTTC. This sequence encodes CASSFLGGGGYNEQFF.

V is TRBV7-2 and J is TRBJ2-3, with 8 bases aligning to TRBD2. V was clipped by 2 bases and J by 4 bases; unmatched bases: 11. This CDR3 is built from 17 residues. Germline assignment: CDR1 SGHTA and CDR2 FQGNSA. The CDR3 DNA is TGTGCCAGCAGCTTATCACCACCCGGGAGGGGCCCAGATACGCAGTATTTT. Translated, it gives CASSLSPPGRGPDTQYF.

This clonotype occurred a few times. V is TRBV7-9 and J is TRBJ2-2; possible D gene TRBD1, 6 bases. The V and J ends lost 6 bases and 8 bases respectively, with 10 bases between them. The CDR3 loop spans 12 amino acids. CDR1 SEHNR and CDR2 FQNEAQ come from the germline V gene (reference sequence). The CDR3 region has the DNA TGTGCCAGCAGTACCGGGACAGGGGAGCTGTTTTTT. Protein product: CASSTGTGELFF.

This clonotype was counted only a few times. The CDR3 region is CATSARTSGRGAYEQYF. The CDR3 coding sequence is TGTGCCACCAGTGCGAGGACTAGCGGGAGAGGGGCGTACGAGCAGTACTTC. The chain is built from TRBV24-1 and TRBJ2-7; 13 bases fit TRBD2. The J segment lost 4 bases and the V segment lost 5 bases, leaving 10 bases of the junction unmatched. Germline V lookup: CDR1 KGHDR, CDR2 SFDVKD. The CDR3 is made up of 17 amino acids.

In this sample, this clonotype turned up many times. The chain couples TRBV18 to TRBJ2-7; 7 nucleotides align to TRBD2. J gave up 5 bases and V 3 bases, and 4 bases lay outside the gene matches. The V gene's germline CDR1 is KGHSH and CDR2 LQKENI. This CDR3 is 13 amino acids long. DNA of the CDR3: TGTGCCAGCTCACCGGGACTAAAAAACGAGCAGTACTTC. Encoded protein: CASSPGLKNEQYF.

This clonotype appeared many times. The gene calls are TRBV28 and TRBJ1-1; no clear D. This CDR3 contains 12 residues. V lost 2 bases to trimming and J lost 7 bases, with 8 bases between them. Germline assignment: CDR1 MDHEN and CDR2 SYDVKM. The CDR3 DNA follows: TGTGCCAGCAGTTTAGACATGTTTGAAGCTTTCTTT. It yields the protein CASSLDMFEAFF.